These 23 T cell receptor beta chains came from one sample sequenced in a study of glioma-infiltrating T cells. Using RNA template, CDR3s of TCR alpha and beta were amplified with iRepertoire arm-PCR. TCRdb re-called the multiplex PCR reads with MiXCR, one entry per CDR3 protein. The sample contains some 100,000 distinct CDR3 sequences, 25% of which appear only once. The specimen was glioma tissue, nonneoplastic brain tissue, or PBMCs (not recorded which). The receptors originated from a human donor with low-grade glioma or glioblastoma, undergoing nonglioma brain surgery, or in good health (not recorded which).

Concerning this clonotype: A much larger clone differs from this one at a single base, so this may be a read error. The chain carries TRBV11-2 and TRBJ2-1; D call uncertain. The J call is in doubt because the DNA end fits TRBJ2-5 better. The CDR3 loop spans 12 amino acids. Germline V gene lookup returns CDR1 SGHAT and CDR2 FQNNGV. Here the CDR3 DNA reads TGTGCCAGCAGCACTCACAAGGATACCCAGTACTTC. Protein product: CASSTHKDTQYF.

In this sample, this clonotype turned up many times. CDR3 region: CASSQANRQYF. Here the CDR3 DNA reads TGCGCCAGCAGCCAAGCAAATCGGCAGTACTTC. The chain carries TRBV4-1 and TRBJ2-7, with D unresolved. The germline V gene encodes CDR1 MGHRA and CDR2 YSYEKL. Between the trimmed V and J ends, which lost 1 base and 9 bases, there was a span of 7 bases. CDR3 length: 11 residues.

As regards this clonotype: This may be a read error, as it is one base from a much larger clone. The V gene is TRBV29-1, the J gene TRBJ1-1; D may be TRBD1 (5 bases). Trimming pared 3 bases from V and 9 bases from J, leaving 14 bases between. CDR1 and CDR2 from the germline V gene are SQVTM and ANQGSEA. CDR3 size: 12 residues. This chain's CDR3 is CSVDGGGTKAFF. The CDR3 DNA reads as TGCAGCGTTGATGGGGGGGGAACTAAAGCTTTCTTT.

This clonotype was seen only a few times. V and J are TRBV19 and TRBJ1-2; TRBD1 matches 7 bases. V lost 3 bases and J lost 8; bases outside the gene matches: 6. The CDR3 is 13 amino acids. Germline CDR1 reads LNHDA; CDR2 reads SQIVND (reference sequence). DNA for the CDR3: TGTGCCAGTAGTATCAACCCGGGACAGGGCTACACCTTC. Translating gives CASSINPGQGYTF.

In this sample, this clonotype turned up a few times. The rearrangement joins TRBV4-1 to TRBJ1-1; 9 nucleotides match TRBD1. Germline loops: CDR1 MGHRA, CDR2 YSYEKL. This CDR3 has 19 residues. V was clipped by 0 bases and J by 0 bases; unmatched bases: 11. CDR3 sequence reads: CASSQDPDRGEYVNTEAFF. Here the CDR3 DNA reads TGCGCCAGCAGCCAAGACCCGGACAGGGGAGAGTATGTGAACACTGAAGCTTTCTTT.

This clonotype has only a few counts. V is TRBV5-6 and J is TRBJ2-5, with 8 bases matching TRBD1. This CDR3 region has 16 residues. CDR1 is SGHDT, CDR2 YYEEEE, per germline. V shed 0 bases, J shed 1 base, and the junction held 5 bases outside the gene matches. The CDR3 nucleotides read TGTGCCAGCAGCTTGGGGGGACAGGCGACCCAAGAGACCCAGTACTTC. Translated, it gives CASSLGGQATQETQYF.

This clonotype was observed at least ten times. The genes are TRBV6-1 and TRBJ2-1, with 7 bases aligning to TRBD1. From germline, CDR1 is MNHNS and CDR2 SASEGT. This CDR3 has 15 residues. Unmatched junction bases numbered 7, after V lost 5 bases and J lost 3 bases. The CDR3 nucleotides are TGTGCCAGCAGTCGGACAGGTTCCATCTACAATGAGCAGTTCTTC. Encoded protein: CASSRTGSIYNEQFF.

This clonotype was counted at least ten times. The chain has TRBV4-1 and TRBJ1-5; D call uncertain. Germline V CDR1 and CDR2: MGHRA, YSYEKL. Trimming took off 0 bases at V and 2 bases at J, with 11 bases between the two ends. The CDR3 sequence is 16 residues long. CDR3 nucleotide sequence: TGCGCCAGCAGCCAAGATTCCGGGCTCGGCAATCAGCCCCAGCATTTT. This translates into CASSQDSGLGNQPQHF.

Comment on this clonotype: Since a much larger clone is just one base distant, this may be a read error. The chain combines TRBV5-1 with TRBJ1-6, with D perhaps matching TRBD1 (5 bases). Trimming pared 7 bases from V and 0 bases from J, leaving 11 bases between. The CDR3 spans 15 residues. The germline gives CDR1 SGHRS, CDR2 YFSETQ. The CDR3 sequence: CASGSDTSYNSPLHF. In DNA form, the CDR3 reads TGCGCCAGCGGCTCGGACACCTCCTATAATTCACCCCTCCACTTT.

The CDR3 nucleotides read TGTGCCACGAGAACAGGGCTTCAGGCCAAAAACATTCAGTACTTC. Amino acids: CATRTGLQAKNIQYF. This chain links TRBV15 with TRBJ2-4, with D possibly matching TRBD1 (6 bases). The germline gives CDR1 LNHNV, CDR2 YYDKDF (reference sequence). The CDR3 loop spans 15 amino acids. Trimming left V 9 bases short and J 1 base short, with 16 bases between.

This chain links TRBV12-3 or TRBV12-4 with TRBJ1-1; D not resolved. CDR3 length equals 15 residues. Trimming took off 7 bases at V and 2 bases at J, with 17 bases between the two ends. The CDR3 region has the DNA TGTGCCAGCAACCCAGGTGGTAGGGTTAACACTGAAGCTTTCTTT. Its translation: CASNPGGRVNTEAFF.

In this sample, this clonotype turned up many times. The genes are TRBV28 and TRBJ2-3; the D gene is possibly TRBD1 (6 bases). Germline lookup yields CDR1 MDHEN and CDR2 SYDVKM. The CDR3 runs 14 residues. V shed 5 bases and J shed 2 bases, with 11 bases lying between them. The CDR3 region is CASSPGTNTDTQYF. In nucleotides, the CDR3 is TGTGCCAGCAGTCCCGGGACAAACACAGATACGCAGTATTTT.

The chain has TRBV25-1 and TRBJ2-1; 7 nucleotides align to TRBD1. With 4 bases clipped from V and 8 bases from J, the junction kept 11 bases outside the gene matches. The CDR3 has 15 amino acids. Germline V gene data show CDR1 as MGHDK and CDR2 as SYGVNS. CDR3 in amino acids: CASSAPGTVPYEQFF. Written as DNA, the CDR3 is TGTGCCAGCAGTGCCCCCGGGACAGTACCCTATGAGCAGTTCTTC.

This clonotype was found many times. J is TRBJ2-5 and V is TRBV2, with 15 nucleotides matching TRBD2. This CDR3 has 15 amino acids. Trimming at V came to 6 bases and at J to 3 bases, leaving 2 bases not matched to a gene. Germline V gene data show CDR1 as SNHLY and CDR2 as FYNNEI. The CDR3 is CASSGLAGGEETQYF. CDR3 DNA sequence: TGTGCCAGCAGCGGACTAGCGGGAGGGGAAGAGACCCAGTACTTC.

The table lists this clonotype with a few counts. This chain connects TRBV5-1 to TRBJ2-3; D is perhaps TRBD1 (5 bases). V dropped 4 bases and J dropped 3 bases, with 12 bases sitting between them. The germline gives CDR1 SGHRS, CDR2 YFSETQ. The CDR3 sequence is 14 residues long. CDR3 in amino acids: CASSQGVETDTQYF. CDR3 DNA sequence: TGCGCCAGCAGCCAAGGGGTGGAGACAGATACGCAGTATTTT.

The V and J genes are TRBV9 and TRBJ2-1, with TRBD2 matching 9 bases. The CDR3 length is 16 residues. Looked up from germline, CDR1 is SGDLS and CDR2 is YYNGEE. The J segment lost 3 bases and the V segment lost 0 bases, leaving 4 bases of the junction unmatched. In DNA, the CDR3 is TGTGCCAGCAGCGTAGCTAGCGGGACGGGCTACAATGAGCAGTTCTTC. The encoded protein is CASSVASGTGYNEQFF.

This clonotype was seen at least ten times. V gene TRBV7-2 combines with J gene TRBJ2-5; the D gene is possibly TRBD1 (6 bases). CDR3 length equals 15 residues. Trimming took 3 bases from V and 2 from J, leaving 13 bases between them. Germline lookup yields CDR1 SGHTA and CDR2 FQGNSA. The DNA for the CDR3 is TGTGCCAGCAGCTTTTACCCTGGGACACAAGAGACCCAGTACTTC. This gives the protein CASSFYPGTQETQYF.

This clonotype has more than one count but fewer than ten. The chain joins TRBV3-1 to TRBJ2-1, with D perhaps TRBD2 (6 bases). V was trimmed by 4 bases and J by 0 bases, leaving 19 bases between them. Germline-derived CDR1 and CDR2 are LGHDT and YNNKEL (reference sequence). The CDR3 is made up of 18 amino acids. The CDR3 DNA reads TGTGCCAGCAGCCCGGGGGAGAGGGAGTTTACCTCCTACAATGAGCAGTTCTTC. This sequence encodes CASSPGEREFTSYNEQFF.

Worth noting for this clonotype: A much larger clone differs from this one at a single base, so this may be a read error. CDR3 sequence reads: CASSLGGFSGTGLNNKQFF. CDR3 nucleotides: TGTGCCAGCAGCTTGGGGGGGTTCTCCGGGACGGGACTAAACAATAAGCAGTTCTTC. V gene TRBV7-6 combines with J gene TRBJ2-1; 7 positions match TRBD2. From germline, CDR1 is SGHVS and CDR2 FNYEAQ. The CDR3 has 19 amino acids.

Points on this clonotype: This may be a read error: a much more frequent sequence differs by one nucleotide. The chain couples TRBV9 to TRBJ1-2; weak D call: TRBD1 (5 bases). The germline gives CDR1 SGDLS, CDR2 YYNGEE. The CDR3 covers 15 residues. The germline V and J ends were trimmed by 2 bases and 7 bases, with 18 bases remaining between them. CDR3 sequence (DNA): TGTGCCAGCAGCGTCACAGGATCTCCCCTCGGTGGCTACACCTTC. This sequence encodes CASSVTGSPLGGYTF. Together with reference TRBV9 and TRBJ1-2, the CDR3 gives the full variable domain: DSGVTQTPKHLITATGQRVTLRCSPRSGDLSVYWYQQSLDQGLQFLIQYYNGEERAKGNILERFSAQQFPDLHSELNLSSLELGDSALYFCASSVTGSPLGGYTFGSGTRLTVV.

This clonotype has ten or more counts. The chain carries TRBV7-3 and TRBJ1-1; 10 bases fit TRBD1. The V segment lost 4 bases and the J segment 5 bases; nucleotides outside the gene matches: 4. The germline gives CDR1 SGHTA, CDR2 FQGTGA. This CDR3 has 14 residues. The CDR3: CASSWTGGGTEAFF. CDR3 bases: TGTGCCAGCAGCTGGACAGGGGGAGGAACTGAAGCTTTCTTT.

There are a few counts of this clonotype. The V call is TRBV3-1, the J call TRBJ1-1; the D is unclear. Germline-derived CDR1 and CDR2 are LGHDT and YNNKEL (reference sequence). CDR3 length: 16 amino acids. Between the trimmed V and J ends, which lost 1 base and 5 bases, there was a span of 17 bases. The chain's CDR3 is CASSQGGGPSRTEAFF. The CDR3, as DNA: TGTGCCAGCAGCCAAGGGGGTGGGCCTTCGAGGACTGAAGCTTTCTTT.

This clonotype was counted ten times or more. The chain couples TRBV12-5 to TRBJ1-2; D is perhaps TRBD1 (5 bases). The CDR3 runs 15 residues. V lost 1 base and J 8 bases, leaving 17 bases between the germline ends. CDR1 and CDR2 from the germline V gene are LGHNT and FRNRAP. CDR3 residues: CASGLELGGGDGYTF. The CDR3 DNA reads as TGTGCTAGTGGTTTGGAACTCGGGGGAGGTGACGGCTACACCTTC.